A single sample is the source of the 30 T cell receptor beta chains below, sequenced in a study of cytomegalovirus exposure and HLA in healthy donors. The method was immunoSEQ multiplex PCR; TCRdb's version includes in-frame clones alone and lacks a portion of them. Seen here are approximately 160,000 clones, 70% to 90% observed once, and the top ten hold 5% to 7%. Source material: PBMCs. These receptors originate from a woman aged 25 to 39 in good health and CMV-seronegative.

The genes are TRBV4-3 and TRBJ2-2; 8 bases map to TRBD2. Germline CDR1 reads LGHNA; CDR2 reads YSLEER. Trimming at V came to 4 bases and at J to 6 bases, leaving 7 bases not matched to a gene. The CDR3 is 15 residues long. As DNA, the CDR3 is TGCGCCAGCAGCCGCATACTAGCGGCACCCGGGGAGCTGTTTTTT. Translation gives CASSRILAAPGELFF.

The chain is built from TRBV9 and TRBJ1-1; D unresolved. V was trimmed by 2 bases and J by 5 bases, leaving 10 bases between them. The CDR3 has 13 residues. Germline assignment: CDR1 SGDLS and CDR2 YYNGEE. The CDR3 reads CASSVDRRTEAFF. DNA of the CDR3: TGTGCCAGCAGCGTGGACCGTCGTACTGAAGCTTTCTTT.

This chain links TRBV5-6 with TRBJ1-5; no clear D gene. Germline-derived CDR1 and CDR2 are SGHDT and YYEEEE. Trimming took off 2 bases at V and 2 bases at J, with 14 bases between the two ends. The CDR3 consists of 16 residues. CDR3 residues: CASSFLAGSGNQPQHF. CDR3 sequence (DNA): TGTGCCAGCAGCTTCCTGGCGGGAAGTGGCAATCAGCCCCAGCATTTT.

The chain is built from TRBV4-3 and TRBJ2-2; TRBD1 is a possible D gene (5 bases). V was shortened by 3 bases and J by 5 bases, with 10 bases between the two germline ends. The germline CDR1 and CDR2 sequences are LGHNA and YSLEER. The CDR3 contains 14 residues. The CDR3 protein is CASSHKSGTGELFF. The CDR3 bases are TGCGCCAGCAGCCACAAATCAGGGACCGGGGAGCTGTTTTTT.

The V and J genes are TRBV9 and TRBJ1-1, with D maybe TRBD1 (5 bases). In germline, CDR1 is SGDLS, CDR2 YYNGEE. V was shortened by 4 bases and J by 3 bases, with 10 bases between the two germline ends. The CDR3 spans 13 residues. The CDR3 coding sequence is TGTGCCAGCAGCCCACGACAGTACACTGAAGCTTTCTTT. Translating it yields CASSPRQYTEAFF. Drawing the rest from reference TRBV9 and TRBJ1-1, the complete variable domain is DSGVTQTPKHLITATGQRVTLRCSPRSGDLSVYWYQQSLDQGLQFLIQYYNGEERAKGNILERFSAQQFPDLHSELNLSSLELGDSALYFCASSPRQYTEAFFGQGTRLTVV.

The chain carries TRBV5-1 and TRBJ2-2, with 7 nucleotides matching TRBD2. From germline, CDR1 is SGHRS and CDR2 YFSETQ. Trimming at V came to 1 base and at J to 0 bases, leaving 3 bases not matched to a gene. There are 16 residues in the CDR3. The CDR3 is CASSLLGLANTGELFF. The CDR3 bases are TGCGCCAGCAGCTTGCTCGGACTAGCGAACACCGGGGAGCTGTTTTTT.

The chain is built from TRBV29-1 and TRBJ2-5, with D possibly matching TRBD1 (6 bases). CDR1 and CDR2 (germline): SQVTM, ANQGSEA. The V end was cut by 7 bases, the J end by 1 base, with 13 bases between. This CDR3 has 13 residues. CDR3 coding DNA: TGCAGCGCCAGGGGTGCCACCCAAGAGACCCAGTACTTC. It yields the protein CSARGATQETQYF.

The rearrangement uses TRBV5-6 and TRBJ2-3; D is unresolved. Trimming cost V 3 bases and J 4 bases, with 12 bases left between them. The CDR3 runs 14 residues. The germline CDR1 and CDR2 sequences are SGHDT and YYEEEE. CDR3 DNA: TGTGCCAGCAGCTCCGAGCTCAATGCAGATACGCAGTATTTT. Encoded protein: CASSSELNADTQYF.

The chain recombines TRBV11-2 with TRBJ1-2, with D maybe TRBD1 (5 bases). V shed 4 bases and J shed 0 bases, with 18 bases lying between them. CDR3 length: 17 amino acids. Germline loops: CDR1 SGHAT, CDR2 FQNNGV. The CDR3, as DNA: TGTGCCAGCAGCTCCCTCCCCCGACAGTTAGCTAACTATGGCTACACCTTC. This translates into CASSSLPRQLANYGYTF.

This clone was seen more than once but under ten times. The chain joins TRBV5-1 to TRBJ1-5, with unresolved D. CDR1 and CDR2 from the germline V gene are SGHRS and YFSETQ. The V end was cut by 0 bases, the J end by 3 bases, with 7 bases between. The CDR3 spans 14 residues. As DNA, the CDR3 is TGCGCCAGCAGCTTGGACGGCTACAATCAGCCCCAGCATTTT. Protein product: CASSLDGYNQPQHF.

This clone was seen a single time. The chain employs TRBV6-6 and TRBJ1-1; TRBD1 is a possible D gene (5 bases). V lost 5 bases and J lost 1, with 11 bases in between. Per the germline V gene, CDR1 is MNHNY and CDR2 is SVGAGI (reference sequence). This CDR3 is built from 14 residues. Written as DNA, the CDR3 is TGTGCCAGCAGTCCGGGGCCGCGGAACACTGAAGCTTTCTTT. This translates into CASSPGPRNTEAFF.

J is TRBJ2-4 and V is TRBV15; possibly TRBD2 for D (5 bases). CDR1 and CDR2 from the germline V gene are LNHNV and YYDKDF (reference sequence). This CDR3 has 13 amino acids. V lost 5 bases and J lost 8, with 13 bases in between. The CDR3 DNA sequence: TGTGCCACCAGCGGACTTACCGAGGACATTCAGTACTTC. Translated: CATSGLTEDIQYF.

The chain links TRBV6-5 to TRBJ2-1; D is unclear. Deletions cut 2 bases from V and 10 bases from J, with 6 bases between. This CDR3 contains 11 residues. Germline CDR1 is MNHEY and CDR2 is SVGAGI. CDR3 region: CASSYRTEQFF. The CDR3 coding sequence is TGTGCCAGCAGTTACAGAACCGAGCAGTTCTTC.

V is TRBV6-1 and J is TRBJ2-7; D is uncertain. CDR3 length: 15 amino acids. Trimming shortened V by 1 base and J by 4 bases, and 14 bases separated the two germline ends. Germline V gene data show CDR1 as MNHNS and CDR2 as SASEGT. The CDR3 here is CASSEGLKTTYEQYF. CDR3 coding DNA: TGTGCCAGCAGTGAAGGCCTAAAGACAACTTACGAGCAGTACTTC.

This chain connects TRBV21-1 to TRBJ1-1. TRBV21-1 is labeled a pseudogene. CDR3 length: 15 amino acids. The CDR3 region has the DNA TGTGCCAGCAGCAAAGTTACCGAAATGAACACTGAAGCTTTCTTT. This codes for CASSKVTEMNTEAFF.

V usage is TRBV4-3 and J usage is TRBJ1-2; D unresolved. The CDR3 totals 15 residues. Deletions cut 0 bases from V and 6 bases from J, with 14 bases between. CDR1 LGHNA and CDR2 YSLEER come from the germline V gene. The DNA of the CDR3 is TGCGCCAGCAGCCAAGAAGTAGGGAGGGCCCATGGCTACACCTTC. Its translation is CASSQEVGRAHGYTF.

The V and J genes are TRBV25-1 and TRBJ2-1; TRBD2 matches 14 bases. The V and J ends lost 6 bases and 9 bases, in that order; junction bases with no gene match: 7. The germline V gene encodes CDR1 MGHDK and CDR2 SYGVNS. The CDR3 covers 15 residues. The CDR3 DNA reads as TGTGCCAGCAGCGTGACTAGCGGGGGGGCCGGTGAGCAGTTCTTC. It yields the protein CASSVTSGGAGEQFF. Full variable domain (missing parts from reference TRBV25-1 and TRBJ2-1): EADIYQTPRYLVIGTGKKITLECSQTMGHDKMYWYQQDPGMELHLIHYSYGVNSTEKGDLSSESTVSRIRTEHFPLTLESARPSHTSQYLCASSVTSGGAGEQFFGPGTRLTVL.

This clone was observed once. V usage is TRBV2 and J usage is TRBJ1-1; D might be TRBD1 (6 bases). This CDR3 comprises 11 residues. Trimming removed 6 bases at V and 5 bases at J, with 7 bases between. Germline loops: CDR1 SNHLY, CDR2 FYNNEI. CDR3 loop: CASRQGTEAFF. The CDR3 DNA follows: TGTGCCAGCAGACAGGGAACTGAAGCTTTCTTT. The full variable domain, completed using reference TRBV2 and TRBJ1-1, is EPEVTQTPSHQVTQMGQEVILRCVPISNHLYFYWYRQILGQKVEFLVSFYNNEISEKSEIFDDQFSVERPDGSNFTLKIRSTKLEDSAMYFCASRQGTEAFFGQGTRLTVV.

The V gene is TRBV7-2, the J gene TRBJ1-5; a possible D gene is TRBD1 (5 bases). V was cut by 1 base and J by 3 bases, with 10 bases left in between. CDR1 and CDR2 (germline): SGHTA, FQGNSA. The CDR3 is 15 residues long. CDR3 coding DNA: TGTGCCAGCAGCTTAGATCCAGGGCTCAATCAGCCCCAGCATTTT. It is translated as CASSLDPGLNQPQHF.

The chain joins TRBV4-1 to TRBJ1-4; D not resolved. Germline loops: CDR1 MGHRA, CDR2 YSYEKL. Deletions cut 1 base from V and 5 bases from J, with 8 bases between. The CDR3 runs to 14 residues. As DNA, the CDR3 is TGCGCCAGCAGCCAAGGGGCGAGGAATGAAAAACTGTTTTTT. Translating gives CASSQGARNEKLFF.

The CDR3: CASSYTASYEQYF. CDR3 nucleotide sequence: TGTGCCAGCAGTTACACGGCATCCTACGAGCAGTACTTC. The V gene is TRBV6-5, the J gene TRBJ2-7; D not resolved. From germline, CDR1 is MNHEY and CDR2 SVGAGI. Deletions cut 2 bases from V and 1 base from J, with 6 bases between. The CDR3 contains 13 residues.

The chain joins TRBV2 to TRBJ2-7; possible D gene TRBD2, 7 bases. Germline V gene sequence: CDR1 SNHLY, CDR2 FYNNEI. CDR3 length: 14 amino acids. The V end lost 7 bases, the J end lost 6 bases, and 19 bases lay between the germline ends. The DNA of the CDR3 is TGTGCCAGCATCTCCGCGTGGGGAGGGGGCGAGCAGTACTTC. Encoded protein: CASISAWGGGEQYF.

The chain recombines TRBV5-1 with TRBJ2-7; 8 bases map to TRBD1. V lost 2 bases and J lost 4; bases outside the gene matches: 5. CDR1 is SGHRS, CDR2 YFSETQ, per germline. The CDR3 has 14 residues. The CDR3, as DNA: TGCGCCAGCAGCTTCGGGACAGGTCCATACGAGCAGTACTTC. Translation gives CASSFGTGPYEQYF.

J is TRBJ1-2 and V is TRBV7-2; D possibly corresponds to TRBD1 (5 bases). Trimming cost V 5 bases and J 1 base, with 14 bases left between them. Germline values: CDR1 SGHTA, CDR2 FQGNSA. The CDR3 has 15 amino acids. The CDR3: CASSQGSLDNYGYTF. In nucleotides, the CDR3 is TGTGCCAGCAGCCAGGGCTCTCTTGATAACTATGGCTACACCTTC. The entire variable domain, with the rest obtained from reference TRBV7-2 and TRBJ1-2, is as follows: GAGVSQSPSNKVTEKGKDVELRCDPISGHTALYWYRQSLGQGLEFLIYFQGNSAPDKSGLPSDRFSAERTGGSVSTLTIQRTQQEDSAVYLCASSQGSLDNYGYTFGSGTRLTVV.

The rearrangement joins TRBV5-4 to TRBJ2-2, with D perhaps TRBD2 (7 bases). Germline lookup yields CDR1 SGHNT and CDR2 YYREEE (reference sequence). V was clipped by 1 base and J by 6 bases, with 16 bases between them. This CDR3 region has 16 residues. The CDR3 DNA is TGTGCCAGCAGCTTGTTTCAGGGGAGGGGTTCCGGGGAGCTGTTTTTT. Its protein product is CASSLFQGRGSGELFF.

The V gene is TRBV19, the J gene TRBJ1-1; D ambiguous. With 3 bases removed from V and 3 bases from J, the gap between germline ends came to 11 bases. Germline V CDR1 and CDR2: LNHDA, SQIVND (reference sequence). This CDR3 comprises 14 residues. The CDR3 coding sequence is TGTGCCAGTAGTATCGGCCCACAACACACTGAAGCTTTCTTT. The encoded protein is CASSIGPQHTEAFF. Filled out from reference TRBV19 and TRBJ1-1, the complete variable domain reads DGGITQSPKYLFRKEGQNVTLSCEQNLNHDAMYWYRQDPGQGLRLIYYSQIVNDFQKGDIAEGYSVSREKKESFPLTVTSAQKNPTAFYLCASSIGPQHTEAFFGQGTRLTVV.

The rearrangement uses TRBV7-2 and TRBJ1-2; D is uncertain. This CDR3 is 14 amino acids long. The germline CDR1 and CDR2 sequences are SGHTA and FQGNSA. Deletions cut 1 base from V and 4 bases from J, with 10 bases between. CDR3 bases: TGTGCCAGCAGCTTAGGCCCGGAACTCTATGGCTACACCTTC. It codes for CASSLGPELYGYTF.

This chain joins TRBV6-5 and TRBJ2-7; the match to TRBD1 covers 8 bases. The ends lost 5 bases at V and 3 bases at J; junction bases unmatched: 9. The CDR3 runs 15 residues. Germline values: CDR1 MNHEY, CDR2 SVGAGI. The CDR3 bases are TGTGCCAGCAGTGCGGCGGGGACAGGAGTCTACGAGCAGTACTTC. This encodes CASSAAGTGVYEQYF.

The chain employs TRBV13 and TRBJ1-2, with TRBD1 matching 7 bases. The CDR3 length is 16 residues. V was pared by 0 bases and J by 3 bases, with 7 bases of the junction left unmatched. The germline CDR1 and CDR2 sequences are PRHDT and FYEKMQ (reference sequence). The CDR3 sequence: CASSLGIGQDYYGYTF. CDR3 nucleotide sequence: TGTGCCAGCAGCTTAGGCATAGGACAGGACTACTATGGCTACACCTTC.

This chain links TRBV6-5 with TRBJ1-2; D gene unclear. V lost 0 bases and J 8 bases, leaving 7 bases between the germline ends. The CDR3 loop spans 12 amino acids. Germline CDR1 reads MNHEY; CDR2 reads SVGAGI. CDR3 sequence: CASSYSGNGYTF. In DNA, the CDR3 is TGTGCCAGCAGTTACTCAGGGAACGGCTACACCTTC.